This entry is about one T cell receptor beta chain. TCRdb's table, derived via immunoSEQ multiplex PCR, lists solely in-frame clones and lacks some. The top ten hold around 28% of the sample, which has over 25,000 clones, around nine tenths seen once. Patients were excluded for autoimmune disease history or systemic immunosuppression. Germline CDR1 and CDR2: SEHNR and FQNEAQ (reference sequence). The CDR3 is made up of 15 amino acids. With 5 bases removed from V and 0 bases from J, the gap between germline ends came to 13 bases. These data belong to a study of OX40 agonist ivuxolimab in advanced cancers. Study information: Ivuxolimab, which patients received intravenously every 2 weeks, was dosed at 0.01 to 10 mg/kg. Recorded diagnoses for dose-escalation patients were hepatocellular carcinoma, melanoma, renal cell or head and neck cancer.

The specimen was CD4+ or CD8+ T cells sorted from blood, collected in a trial of the OX40 agonist ivuxolimab. This sequence originates from an adult with an advanced solid tumor such as melanoma, head and neck, liver or kidney cancer. The chain carries TRBV7-9 and TRBJ1-1; TRBD1 is a possible D gene (5 bases). This CDR3 is CASSEPGPLNTEAFF. CDR3 DNA: TGTGCCAGCAGCGAACCGGGGCCCTTGAACACTGAAGCTTTCTTT.